The 16 T cell receptor beta chains below were found in one sample sequenced in a study of cytomegalovirus exposure and HLA in healthy donors. In the PCR, 60 Vbeta and 13 Jbeta primers were used. Profiling relied on immunoSEQ multiplex PCR, and the TCRdb table lists in-frame clones only, not all of them. The sample records about 120,000 clones, about 75% being singletons. The sample was PBMCs. Source of these receptors: a man in his 60s in good health and CMV-seropositive.

A few counts support this clone. J is TRBJ1-2 and V is TRBV7-9, with 7 bases identical to TRBD1. Germline V lookup: CDR1 SEHNR, CDR2 FQNEAQ (reference sequence). The CDR3 length is 13 residues. V shed 5 bases, J shed 8 bases, and the junction held 8 bases outside the gene matches. For the CDR3, the DNA is TGTGCCAGCAGCGTCGACAGGGTTGGAGGCTACACCTTC. It translates to CASSVDRVGGYTF.

The genes are TRBV27 and TRBJ2-4, with 8 bases identical to TRBD1. Germline CDR1 is MNHEY and CDR2 is SMNVEV (reference sequence). Trimming at V came to 11 bases and at J to 6 bases, leaving 6 bases not matched to a gene. The CDR3 spans 12 residues. CDR3 in amino acids: CASRTGLNIQYF. CDR3 nucleotides: TGTGCCTCCCGGACAGGGTTAAACATTCAGTACTTC.

This chain links TRBV5-4 with TRBJ1-1; D gene uncertain. The CDR3 is 14 amino acids. Per the germline V gene, CDR1 is SGHNT and CDR2 is YYREEE (reference sequence). The V end lost 7 bases, the J end lost 8 bases, and 21 bases lay between the germline ends. The CDR3 DNA follows: TGTGCCAGCGGGCCAAATTTCGGGGAAGCCGAAGCTTTCTTT. Translation gives CASGPNFGEAEAFF.

The chain links TRBV7-9 to TRBJ1-6, with no clear D. Germline lookup yields CDR1 SEHNR and CDR2 FQNEAQ (reference sequence). Trimming took 5 bases from V and 15 from J, leaving 17 bases between them. The CDR3 length is 13 residues. The CDR3 is CASSPEGAGLLHF. In DNA, the CDR3 is TGTGCCAGCAGCCCGGAGGGTGCTGGACTCCTCCACTTT. Using reference TRBV7-9 and TRBJ1-6 for the parts outside the CDR3, the full variable domain is DTGVSQNPRHKITKRGQNVTFRCDPISEHNRLYWYRQTLGQGPEFLTYFQNEAQLEKSRLLSDRFSAERPKGSFSTLEIQRTEQGDSAMYLCASSPEGAGLLHFGNGTRLTVT.

CDR3 amino acids: CASSLGQGGNTEAFF. DNA for the CDR3: TGTGCCAGCTCGCTCGGACAGGGAGGGAACACTGAAGCTTTCTTT. The chain recombines TRBV18 with TRBJ1-1; TRBD1 matches 8 bases. Germline-derived CDR1 and CDR2 are KGHSH and LQKENI. After removal of 6 bases from V and 1 base from J, the junction contained 7 bases not matched to a gene. The CDR3 consists of 15 residues.

The V gene is TRBV5-1, the J gene TRBJ2-1; no clear D. The CDR3 extends over 15 amino acids. Trimming shortened V by 0 bases and J by 1 base, and 8 bases separated the two germline ends. CDR1 is SGHRS, CDR2 YFSETQ, per germline. This CDR3 is CASSLGGKSYNEQFF. The CDR3 DNA follows: TGCGCCAGCAGCTTGGGCGGAAAGTCCTACAATGAGCAGTTCTTC.

The chain uses TRBV9 and TRBJ2-1, with TRBD2 matching 7 bases. CDR1 is SGDLS and CDR2 is YYNGEE in the germline V gene. With V trimmed by 0 bases and J by 2 bases, 5 bases remained unmatched. This CDR3 is built from 16 residues. The CDR3 sequence is CASSVEGGGTYNEQFF. CDR3 DNA sequence: TGTGCCAGCAGCGTAGAGGGCGGGGGAACCTACAATGAGCAGTTCTTC.

The chain joins TRBV18 to TRBJ2-7, with TRBD2 as a possible D gene (5 bases). The V gene lost 6 bases and the J gene lost 6 bases, with 21 bases spanning the gap. The CDR3 contains 15 residues. Germline V lookup: CDR1 KGHSH, CDR2 LQKENI. The CDR3 reads CASSPMMDSNSEQYF. In nucleotides, the CDR3 is TGTGCCAGCTCCCCAATGATGGACTCGAATTCCGAGCAGTACTTC.

CDR3 sequence: CASSEQLISYEQYF. The CDR3 coding sequence is TGTGCCAGCAGTGAGCAACTAATCTCCTACGAGCAGTACTTC. This chain joins TRBV6-1 and TRBJ2-7; D is unclear. Germline lookup yields CDR1 MNHNS and CDR2 SASEGT. This CDR3 contains 14 residues. Deletions cut 3 bases from V and 0 bases from J, with 9 bases between.

A remark on this clone: The sample has other DNA sequences that encode this CDR3 too. This chain uses TRBV27 with TRBJ2-2, with D possibly matching TRBD1 (5 bases). The CDR3 covers 17 residues. Per germline, CDR1 MNHEY and CDR2 SMNVEV (reference sequence). Trimming cost V 2 bases and J 1 base, with 14 bases left between them. CDR3 DNA sequence: TGTGCCAGCAGTTTAGTCTGGGGCAACATGAACACCGGGGAGCTGTTTTTT. This encodes CASSLVWGNMNTGELFF.

J is TRBJ1-3 and V is TRBV7-7, with D unresolved. Trimming left V 1 base short and J 0 bases short, with 7 bases between. This CDR3 region has 15 residues. CDR1 SSHAT and CDR2 FNYEAQ come from the germline V gene (reference sequence). The CDR3 here is CASSLDSLSGNTIYF. In DNA form, the CDR3 reads TGTGCCAGCAGCTTAGACAGCCTCTCTGGAAACACCATATATTTT.

The chain uses TRBV5-1 and TRBJ2-1, with TRBD1 identical over 7 bases. Unmatched junction bases numbered 14, after V lost 4 bases and J lost 4 bases. Germline V lookup: CDR1 SGHRS, CDR2 YFSETQ. The CDR3 is made up of 17 amino acids. For the CDR3, the DNA is TGCGCCAGCAGCCAAGAGACAGGGTATTACTCTTACAATGAGCAGTTCTTC. It is translated as CASSQETGYYSYNEQFF. Full variable domain (remainder filled in from reference TRBV5-1 and TRBJ2-1): KAGVTQTPRYLIKTRGQQVTLSCSPISGHRSVSWYQQTPGQGLQFLFEYFSETQRNKGNFPGRFSGRQFSNSRSEMNVSTLELGDSALYLCASSQETGYYSYNEQFFGPGTRLTVL.

There are a few counts of this clone. CDR3 nucleotides: TGTGCCAGCGGACAGGGGAATCAAGAGACCCAGTACTTC. Translated: CASGQGNQETQYF. This rearrangement joins TRBV7-3 to TRBJ2-5, with 9 bases fitting TRBD1. Germline V gives CDR1 SGHTA, CDR2 FQGTGA. The CDR3 runs 13 residues. V was pared by 8 bases and J by 2 bases, with 3 bases of the junction left unmatched.

The chain links TRBV18 to TRBJ1-2; TRBD1 matches at 10 bases. The CDR3 covers 15 residues. The germline V gene has CDR1 KGHSH and CDR2 LQKENI. V lost 3 bases to trimming and J lost 5 bases; unmatched junction nucleotides: 6. The CDR3 DNA follows: TGTGCCAGCTCACCCCCCGGACAGGGGGAATATGGCTACACCTTC. This gives the protein CASSPPGQGEYGYTF. Variable domain in full (rest from reference TRBV18 and TRBJ1-2): NAGVMQNPRHLVRRRGQEARLRCSPMKGHSHVYWYRQLPEEGLKFMVYLQKENIIDESGMPKERFSAEFPKEGPSILRIQQVVRGDSAAYFCASSPPGQGEYGYTFGSGTRLTVV.

V gene TRBV2 combines with J gene TRBJ1-3; unclear D gene. The CDR3 has 13 residues. With 8 bases removed from V and 1 base from J, the gap between germline ends came to 9 bases. Germline values: CDR1 SNHLY, CDR2 FYNNEI. CDR3: CASLRDSGNTIYF. CDR3 sequence (DNA): TGTGCCAGCCTGCGGGATTCTGGAAACACCATATATTTT.

The chain uses TRBV6-5 and TRBJ2-7; TRBD2 is a possible D gene (5 bases). The germline CDR1 and CDR2 sequences are MNHEY and SVGAGI. V lost 5 bases, J lost 3 bases, and 11 bases lay in between. The CDR3 length is 13 residues. The CDR3 is CASSEDSNYEQYF. In DNA form, the CDR3 reads TGTGCCAGCAGTGAGGACTCGAACTACGAGCAGTACTTC.